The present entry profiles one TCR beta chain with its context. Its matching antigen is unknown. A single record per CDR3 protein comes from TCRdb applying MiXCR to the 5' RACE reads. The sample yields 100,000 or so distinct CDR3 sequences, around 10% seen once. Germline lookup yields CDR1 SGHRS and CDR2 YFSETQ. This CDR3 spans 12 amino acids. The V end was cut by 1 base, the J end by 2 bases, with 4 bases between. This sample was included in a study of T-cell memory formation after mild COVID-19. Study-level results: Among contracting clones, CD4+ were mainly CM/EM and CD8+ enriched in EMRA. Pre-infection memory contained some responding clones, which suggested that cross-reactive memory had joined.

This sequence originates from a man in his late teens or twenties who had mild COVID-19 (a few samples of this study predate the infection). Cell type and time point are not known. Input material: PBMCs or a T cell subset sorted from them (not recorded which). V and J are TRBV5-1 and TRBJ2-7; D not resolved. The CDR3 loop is CASSLNAYEQYF. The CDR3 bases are TGCGCCAGCAGCTTGAATGCCTACGAGCAGTACTTC.